Given below is one T cell receptor (beta chain) in context. CD45RO-negative CD8 cells positively selected for CCR7 made up the naive population, which excluded terminally differentiated effector memory CD45RA+ cells. This entry is derived from a study of shared clonotypes between healthy human individuals. It was across several immunoSEQ plates that each subset's genomic DNA was evenly split. This table comes from immunoSEQ multiplex PCR, and its TCRdb copy is limited to in-frame clones, with some not included. Here the sample spans roughly 2,000,000 clones, 80% to 95% being singletons. The sequence came from a man aged 18 to 30 in good health. Some clones in this sample may be carry-over from other donors' samples. Specimen: naive CD8+ T cells from PBMCs.

In nucleotides, the CDR3 is TGTGCCAGCAGCGGCCGGACAGGGGCGGCCAAAAACATTCAGTACTTC. It yields the protein CASSGRTGAAKNIQYF. The chain has TRBV9 and TRBJ2-4; 9 bases line up with TRBD1. Germline loops: CDR1 SGDLS, CDR2 YYNGEE. CDR3 length: 16 amino acids. V lost 3 bases to trimming and J lost 1 base; unmatched junction nucleotides: 5.